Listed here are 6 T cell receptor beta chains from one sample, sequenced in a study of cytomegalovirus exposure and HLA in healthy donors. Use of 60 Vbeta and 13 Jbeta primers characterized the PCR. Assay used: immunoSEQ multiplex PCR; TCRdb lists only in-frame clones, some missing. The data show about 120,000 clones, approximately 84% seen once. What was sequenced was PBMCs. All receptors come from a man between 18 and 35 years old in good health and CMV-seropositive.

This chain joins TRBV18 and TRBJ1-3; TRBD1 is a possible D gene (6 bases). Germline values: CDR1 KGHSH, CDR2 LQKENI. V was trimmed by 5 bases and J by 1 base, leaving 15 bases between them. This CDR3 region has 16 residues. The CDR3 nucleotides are TGTGCCAGCTCAGCCCAACAGGGATTGTCTGGAAACACCATATATTTT. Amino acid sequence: CASSAQQGLSGNTIYF.

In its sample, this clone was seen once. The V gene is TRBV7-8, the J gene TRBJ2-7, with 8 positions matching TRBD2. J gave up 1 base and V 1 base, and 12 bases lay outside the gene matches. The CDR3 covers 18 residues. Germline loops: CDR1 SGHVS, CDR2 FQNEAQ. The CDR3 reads CASSLVSGTSRPSYEQYF. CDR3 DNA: TGTGCCAGCAGCTTAGTTTCAGGGACTAGTCGGCCTTCCTACGAGCAGTACTTC.

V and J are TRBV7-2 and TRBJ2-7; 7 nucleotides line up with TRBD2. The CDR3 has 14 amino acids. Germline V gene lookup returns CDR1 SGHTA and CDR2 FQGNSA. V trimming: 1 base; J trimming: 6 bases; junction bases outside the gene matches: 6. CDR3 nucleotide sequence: TGTGCCAGCAGCTTAGGGACTAGAGCGCTCGAGCAGTACTTC. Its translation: CASSLGTRALEQYF.

CDR3 bases: TGTGCCAGCAGCTTAGGTCTAGCGGGAGGAGGAGAGACCCAGTACTTC. The encoded protein is CASSLGLAGGGETQYF. This sequence joins TRBV7-2 and TRBJ2-5; 11 bases are shared with TRBD2. This CDR3 comprises 16 residues. Trimming took 1 base from V and 4 from J; bases not matched to a gene: 5. From germline, CDR1 is SGHTA and CDR2 FQGNSA.

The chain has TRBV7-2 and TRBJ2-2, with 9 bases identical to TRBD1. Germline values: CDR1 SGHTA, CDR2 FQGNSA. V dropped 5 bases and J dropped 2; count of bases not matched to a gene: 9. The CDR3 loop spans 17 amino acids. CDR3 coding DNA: TGTGCCAGCAGCCGATTTAGGACAGGGGCTAACACCGGGGAGCTGTTTTTT. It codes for CASSRFRTGANTGELFF.

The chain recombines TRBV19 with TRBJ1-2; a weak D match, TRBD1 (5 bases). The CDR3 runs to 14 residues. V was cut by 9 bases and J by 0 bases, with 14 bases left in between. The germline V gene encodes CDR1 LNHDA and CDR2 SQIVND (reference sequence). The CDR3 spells CASTGGDANYGYTF. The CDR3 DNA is TGTGCCAGCACTGGGGGGGACGCTAACTATGGCTACACCTTC.